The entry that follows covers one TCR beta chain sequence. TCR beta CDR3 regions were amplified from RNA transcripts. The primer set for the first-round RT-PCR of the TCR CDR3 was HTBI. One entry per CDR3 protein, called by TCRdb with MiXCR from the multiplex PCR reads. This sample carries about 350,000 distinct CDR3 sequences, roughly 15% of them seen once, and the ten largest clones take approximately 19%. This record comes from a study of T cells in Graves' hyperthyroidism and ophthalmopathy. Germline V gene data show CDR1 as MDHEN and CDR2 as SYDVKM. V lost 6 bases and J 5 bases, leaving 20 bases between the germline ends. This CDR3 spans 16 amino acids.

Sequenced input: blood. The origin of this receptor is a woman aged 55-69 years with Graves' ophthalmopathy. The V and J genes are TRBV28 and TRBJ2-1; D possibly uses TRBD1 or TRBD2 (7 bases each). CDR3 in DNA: TGTGCCAGCAGGGGGGCCAGGGGGGGGCCAGACAATGAGCAGTTCTTC. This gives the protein CASRGARGGPDNEQFF.